This T cell receptor (beta chain) was profiled in a study of blood T cell repertoires in COVID-19. About the study: Spain, Italy and the United States supplied samples that represented acute and convalescent COVID-19.

CDR1 and CDR2 from the germline V gene are MNHEY and SVGAGI. The CDR3 is 13 amino acids. Trimming pared 6 bases from V and 5 bases from J, leaving 13 bases between. Repertoires were generated with immunoSEQ multiplex PCR, while TCRdb's copy carries only in-frame clones and drops some. This repertoire shows roughly 100,000 clones, 70% to 90% found once; its top ten account for over 2%. The chain links TRBV6-5 to TRBJ1-2; D possibly corresponds to TRBD1 (6 bases). The TCR sequence derives from a man aged 45 to 65 with active COVID-19. Sequencing was done on a sample of peripheral blood. The CDR3 sequence: CASRPSGDYGYTF. The CDR3 DNA sequence: TGTGCCAGCAGACCCTCAGGGGATTATGGCTACACCTTC.